Following are 2 T cell receptor beta chains from one sample sequenced in a study of Ad26.COV2.S vaccination and SARS-CoV-2 variants. The treatment here: about 20 received Ad26.COV2.S at low or high dose, single or two shots; about 5 received placebo; per-sample allocation not given. The study sampled participants on day 63 after the first vaccine or placebo injection. Measured with immunoSEQ multiplex PCR; TCRdb has only the in-frame clones, and not every one. The data contain roughly 700,000 clones, approximately 88% of them singletons. The sequenced sample was peripheral blood, obtained in a trial of Ad26.COV2.S vaccine versus placebo. These receptors came from a person between 18 and 59 years old who received the Ad26.COV2.S COVID-19 vaccine or a placebo.

The chain combines TRBV6-5 with TRBJ2-3; TRBD2 matches at 8 bases. The CDR3 is made up of 16 amino acids. The ends lost 4 bases at V and 0 bases at J; junction bases unmatched: 6. CDR1 MNHEY and CDR2 SVGAGI come from the germline V gene. The chain's CDR3 is CASSSAGGVSTDTQYF. The CDR3 DNA reads as TGTGCCAGCAGTTCCGCCGGGGGGGTAAGCACAGATACGCAGTATTTT.

Written as DNA, the CDR3 is TGTGCCAGCAGCAAAGTTCAGGAGAGAGAGACCCAGTACTTC. This codes for CASSKVQERETQYF. V is TRBV21-1 and J is TRBJ2-5. TRBV21-1 is given as a pseudogene. The CDR3 totals 14 residues.